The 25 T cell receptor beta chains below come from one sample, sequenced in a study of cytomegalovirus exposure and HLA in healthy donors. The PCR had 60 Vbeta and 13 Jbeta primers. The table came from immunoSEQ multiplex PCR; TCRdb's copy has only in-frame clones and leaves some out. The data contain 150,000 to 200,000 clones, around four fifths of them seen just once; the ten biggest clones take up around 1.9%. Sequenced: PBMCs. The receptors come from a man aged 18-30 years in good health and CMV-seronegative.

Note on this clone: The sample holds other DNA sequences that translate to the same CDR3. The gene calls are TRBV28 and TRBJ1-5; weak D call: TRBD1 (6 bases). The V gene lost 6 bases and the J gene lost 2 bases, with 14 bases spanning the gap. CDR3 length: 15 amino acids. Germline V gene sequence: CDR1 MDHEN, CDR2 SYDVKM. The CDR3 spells CASSLRGLGNQPQHF. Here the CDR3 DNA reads TGTGCCAGCAGCTTGCGGGGGCTAGGCAATCAGCCCCAGCATTTT.

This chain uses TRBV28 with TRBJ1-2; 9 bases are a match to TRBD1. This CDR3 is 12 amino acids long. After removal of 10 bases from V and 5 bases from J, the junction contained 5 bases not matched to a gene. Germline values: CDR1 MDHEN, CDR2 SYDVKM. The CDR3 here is CAIGQGRYGYTF. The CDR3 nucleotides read TGTGCCATAGGACAGGGGAGGTATGGCTACACCTTC.

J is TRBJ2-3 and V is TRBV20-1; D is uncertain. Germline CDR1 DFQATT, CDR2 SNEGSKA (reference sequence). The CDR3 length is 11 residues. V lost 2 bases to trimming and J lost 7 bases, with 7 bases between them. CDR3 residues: CSARRSHTQYF. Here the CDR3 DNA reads TGCAGTGCTAGACGCAGTCATACGCAGTATTTT.

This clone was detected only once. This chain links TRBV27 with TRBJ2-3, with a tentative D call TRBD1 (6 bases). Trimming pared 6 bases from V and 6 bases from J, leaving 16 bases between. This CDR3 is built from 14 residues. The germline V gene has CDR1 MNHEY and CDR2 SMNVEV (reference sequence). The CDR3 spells CASRLQGDLDTQYF. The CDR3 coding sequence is TGTGCCAGCAGATTACAGGGTGATCTCGATACGCAGTATTTT.

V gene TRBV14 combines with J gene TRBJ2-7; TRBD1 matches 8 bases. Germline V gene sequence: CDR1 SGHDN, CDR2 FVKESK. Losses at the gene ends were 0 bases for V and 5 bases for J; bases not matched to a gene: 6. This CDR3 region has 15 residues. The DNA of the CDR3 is TGTGCCAGCAGCCAAGATAGGCAGGGGGCTCACGAGCAGTACTTC. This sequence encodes CASSQDRQGAHEQYF. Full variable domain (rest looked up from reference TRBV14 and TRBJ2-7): EAGVTQFPSHSVIEKGQTVTLRCDPISGHDNLYWYRRVMGKEIKFLLHFVKESKQDESGMPNNRFLAERTGGTYSTLKVQPAELEDSGVYFCASSQDRQGAHEQYFGPGTRLTVT.

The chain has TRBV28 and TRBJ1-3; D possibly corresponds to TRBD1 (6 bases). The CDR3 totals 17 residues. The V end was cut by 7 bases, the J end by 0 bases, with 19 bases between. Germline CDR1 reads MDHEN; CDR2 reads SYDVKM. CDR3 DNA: TGTGCCAGCACCCCGAGGGCGGGGGGCTCCTCTGGAAACACCATATATTTT. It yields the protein CASTPRAGGSSGNTIYF. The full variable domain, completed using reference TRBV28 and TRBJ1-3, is DVKVTQSSRYLVKRTGEKVFLECVQDMDHENMFWYRQDPGLGLRLIYFSYDVKMKEKGDIPEGYSVSREKKERFSLILESASTNQTSMYLCASTPRAGGSSGNTIYFGEGSWLTVV.

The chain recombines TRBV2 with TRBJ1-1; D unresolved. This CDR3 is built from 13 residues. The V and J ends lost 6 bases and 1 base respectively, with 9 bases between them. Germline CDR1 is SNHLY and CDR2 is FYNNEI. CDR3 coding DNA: TGTGCCAGCAGCCAGGAAGGGAACACTGAAGCTTTCTTT. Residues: CASSQEGNTEAFF.

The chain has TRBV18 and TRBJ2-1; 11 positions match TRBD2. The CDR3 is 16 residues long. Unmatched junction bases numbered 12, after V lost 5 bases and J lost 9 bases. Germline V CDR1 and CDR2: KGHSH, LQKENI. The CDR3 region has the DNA TGTGCCAGCTCAGCGACGCTAGCGGGAGGTTGGGGTGAGCAGTTCTTC. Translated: CASSATLAGGWGEQFF.

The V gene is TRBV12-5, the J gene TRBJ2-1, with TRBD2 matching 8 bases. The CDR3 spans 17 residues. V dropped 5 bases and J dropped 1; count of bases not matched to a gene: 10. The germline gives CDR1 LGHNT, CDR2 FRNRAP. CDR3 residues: CASGPGGATVSYNEQFF. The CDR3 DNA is TGTGCTAGTGGTCCCGGGGGGGCAACTGTGTCCTACAATGAGCAGTTCTTC.

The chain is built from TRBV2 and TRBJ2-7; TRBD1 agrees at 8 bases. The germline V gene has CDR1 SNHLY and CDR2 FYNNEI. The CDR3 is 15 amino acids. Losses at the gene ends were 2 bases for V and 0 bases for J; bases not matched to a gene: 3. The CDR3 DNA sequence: TGTGCCAGCAGTGAATTGGGGACAGGCTCCTACGAGCAGTACTTC. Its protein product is CASSELGTGSYEQYF.

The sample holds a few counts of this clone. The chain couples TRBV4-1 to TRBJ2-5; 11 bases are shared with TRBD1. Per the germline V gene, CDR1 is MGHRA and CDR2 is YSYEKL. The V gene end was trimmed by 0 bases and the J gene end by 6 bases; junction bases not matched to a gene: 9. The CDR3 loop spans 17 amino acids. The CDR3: CASSQEPDRGQGKTQYF. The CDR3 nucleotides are TGCGCCAGCAGCCAAGAACCGGACAGGGGGCAGGGGAAGACCCAGTACTTC.

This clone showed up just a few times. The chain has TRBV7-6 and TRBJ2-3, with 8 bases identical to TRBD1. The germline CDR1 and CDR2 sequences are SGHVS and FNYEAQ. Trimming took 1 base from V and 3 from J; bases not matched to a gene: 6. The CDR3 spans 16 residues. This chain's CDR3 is CASSLGTGFQTDTQYF. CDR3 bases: TGTGCCAGCAGCTTAGGGACAGGGTTTCAGACAGATACGCAGTATTTT. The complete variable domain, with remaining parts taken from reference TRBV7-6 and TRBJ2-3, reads GAGVSQSPRYKVTKRGQDVALRCDPISGHVSLYWYRQALGQGPEFLTYFNYEAQQDKSGLPNDRFSAERPEGSISTLTIQRTEQRDSAMYRCASSLGTGFQTDTQYFGPGTRLTVL.

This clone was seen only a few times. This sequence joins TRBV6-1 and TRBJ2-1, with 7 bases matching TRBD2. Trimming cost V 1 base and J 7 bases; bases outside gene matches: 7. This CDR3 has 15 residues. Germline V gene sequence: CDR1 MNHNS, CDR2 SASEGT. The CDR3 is CASSEGTSAVNEQFF. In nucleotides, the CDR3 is TGTGCCAGCAGTGAAGGAACTAGCGCGGTGAATGAGCAGTTCTTC.

This CDR3 reads CASSEIGGQLYEQYF. DNA for the CDR3: TGCGCCAGCAGCGAGATAGGCGGACAGCTCTACGAGCAGTACTTC. This rearrangement joins TRBV5-1 to TRBJ2-7; D might be TRBD1 (6 bases). Trimming took off 4 bases at V and 3 bases at J, with 17 bases between the two ends. CDR1 is SGHRS and CDR2 is YFSETQ in the germline V gene. This CDR3 is built from 15 residues.

The CDR3 is CASSDRDRFNYGYTF. In nucleotides, the CDR3 is TGTGCCAGCAGCGACCGGGACAGATTTAACTATGGCTACACCTTC. V gene TRBV5-6 combines with J gene TRBJ1-2; 7 bases are shared with TRBD1. The germline V gene has CDR1 SGHDT and CDR2 YYEEEE. There are 15 residues in the CDR3. V trimming: 4 bases; J trimming: 1 base; junction bases outside the gene matches: 7.

CDR3 in DNA: TGTGCCAGCAGTCCGGGTTTTGGCAATCAGCCCCAGCATTTT. It codes for CASSPGFGNQPQHF. V usage is TRBV28 and J usage is TRBJ1-5, with D hard to call. Trimming shortened V by 5 bases and J by 2 bases, and 10 bases separated the two germline ends. CDR1 and CDR2 (germline): MDHEN, SYDVKM. The CDR3 has 14 amino acids.

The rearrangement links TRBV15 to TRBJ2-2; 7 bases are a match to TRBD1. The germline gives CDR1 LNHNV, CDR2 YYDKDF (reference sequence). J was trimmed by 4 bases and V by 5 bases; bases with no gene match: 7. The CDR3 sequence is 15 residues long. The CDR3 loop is CATSSDRVRTGELFF. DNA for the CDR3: TGTGCCACCAGCTCTGACAGGGTCCGCACCGGGGAGCTGTTTTTT.

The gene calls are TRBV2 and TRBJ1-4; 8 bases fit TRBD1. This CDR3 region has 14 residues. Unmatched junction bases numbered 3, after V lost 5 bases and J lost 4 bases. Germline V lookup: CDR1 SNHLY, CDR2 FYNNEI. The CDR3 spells CASSLGQGNEKLFF. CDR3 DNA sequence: TGTGCCAGCAGTCTAGGACAGGGTAATGAAAAACTGTTTTTT.

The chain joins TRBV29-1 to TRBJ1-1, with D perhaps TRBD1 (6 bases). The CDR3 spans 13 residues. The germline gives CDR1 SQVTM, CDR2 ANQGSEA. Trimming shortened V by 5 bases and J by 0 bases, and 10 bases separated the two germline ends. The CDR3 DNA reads TGCAGCGTTTCTACAGGGATGAACACTGAAGCTTTCTTT. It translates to CSVSTGMNTEAFF.

The DNA of the CDR3 is TGCGCCAGCAGCGGGACGGGACTCTATGGCTACACCTTC. The encoded protein is CASSGTGLYGYTF. V is TRBV5-1 and J is TRBJ1-2, with a weak D call TRBD1 (5 bases). This CDR3 contains 13 residues. Germline CDR1 and CDR2: SGHRS and YFSETQ. Trimming stripped 4 bases from V and 4 bases from J, with 11 bases between.

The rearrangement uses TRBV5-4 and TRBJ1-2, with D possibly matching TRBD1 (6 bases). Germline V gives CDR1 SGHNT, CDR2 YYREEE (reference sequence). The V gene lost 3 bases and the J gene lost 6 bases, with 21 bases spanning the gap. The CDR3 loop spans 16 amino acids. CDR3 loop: CASSSPPPQGFHGYTF. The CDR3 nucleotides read TGTGCCAGCAGCTCACCTCCCCCACAGGGATTTCATGGCTACACCTTC. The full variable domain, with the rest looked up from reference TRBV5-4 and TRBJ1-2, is ETGVTQSPTHLIKTRGQQVTLRCSSQSGHNTVSWYQQALGQGPQFIFQYYREEENGRGNFPPRFSGLQFPNYSSELNVNALELDDSALYLCASSSPPPQGFHGYTFGSGTRLTVV.

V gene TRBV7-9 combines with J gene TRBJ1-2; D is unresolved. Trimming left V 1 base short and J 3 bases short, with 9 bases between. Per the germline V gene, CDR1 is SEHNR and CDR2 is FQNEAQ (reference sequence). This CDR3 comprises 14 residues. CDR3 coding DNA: TGTGCCAGCAGCTTAGGGGCAACTTACTATGGCTACACCTTC. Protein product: CASSLGATYYGYTF.

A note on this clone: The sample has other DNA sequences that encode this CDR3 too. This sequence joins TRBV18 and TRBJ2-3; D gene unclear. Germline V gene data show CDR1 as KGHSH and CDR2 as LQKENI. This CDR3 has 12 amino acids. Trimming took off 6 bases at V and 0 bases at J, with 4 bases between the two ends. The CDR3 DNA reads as TGTGCCAGCTCCCTTAGCACAGATACGCAGTATTTT. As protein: CASSLSTDTQYF.

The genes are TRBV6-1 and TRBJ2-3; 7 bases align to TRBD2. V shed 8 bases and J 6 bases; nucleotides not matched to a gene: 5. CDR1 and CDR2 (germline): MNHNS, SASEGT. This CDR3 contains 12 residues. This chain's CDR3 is CASGSGLDTQYF. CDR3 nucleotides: TGTGCCAGCGGTAGCGGGCTGGATACGCAGTATTTT.

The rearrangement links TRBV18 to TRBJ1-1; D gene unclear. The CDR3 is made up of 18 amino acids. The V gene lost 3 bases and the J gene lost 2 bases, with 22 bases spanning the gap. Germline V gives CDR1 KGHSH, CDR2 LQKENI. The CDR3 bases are TGTGCCAGCTCACCGGGGTGGGGTACAGCGGCGTCAAACACTGAAGCTTTCTTT. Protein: CASSPGWGTAASNTEAFF.